This TCR beta chain was identified during a study of cytomegalovirus exposure and HLA in healthy donors. For the study at large: Inside one of the first data releases sat tens of millions of unique TCRs taken from HLA-typed donors.

Per the germline V gene, CDR1 is LGHNA and CDR2 is YNFKEQ. The CDR3 is 15 amino acids. V lost 1 base, J lost 0 bases, and 10 bases lay in between. This cohort consisted of healthy bone marrow donors. PCR was performed using 60 Vbeta and 13 Jbeta primers. The data were produced by immunoSEQ multiplex PCR, yet TCRdb's version contains in-frame clones alone and is incomplete. The listing records over 110,000 clones. The chain joins TRBV4-2 to TRBJ2-7; D is uncertain. Sequenced: PBMCs. The sequence derives from a male donor in good health and CMV-seronegative. CDR3 amino acids: CASSQADKVSYEQYF. Here the CDR3 DNA reads TGTGCCAGCAGCCAAGCCGACAAAGTCTCCTACGAGCAGTACTTC.